The clone carrying this T cell receptor (beta chain) was detected many times. Antigen unknown. These data originate in a study of post-analysis software for immune sequencing data. Study-wide results and limits: Controls significantly exceeded multiple sclerosis patients in normalized Chao1 diversity. Included in a set of a few TRBV segments more frequent in patients than controls were TRBV5-6, TRBV5-1 and TRBV20-1.

Prepared TCR beta cDNA libraries contained unique molecular identifiers. TCRdb recomputed calls from the PCR reads with MiXCR, one row per CDR3 protein. The sample gives under 200,000 distinct CDR3 sequences, 25% to 35% of which show up once; around 3.7% is in the top ten. There are 16 residues in the CDR3. Trimming removed 4 bases at V and 0 bases at J, with 18 bases between. Germline CDR1 SQVTM, CDR2 ANQGSEA. V gene TRBV29-1 combines with J gene TRBJ1-2, with TRBD1 as a possible D gene (5 bases). This clonotype originated in a girl under 18 with multiple sclerosis. What was sequenced was blood. The DNA for the CDR3 is TGCAGCGTTGGATTTGCTTCGGGGGTAGCTAACTATGGCTACACCTTC. It specifies CSVGFASGVANYGYTF.